The present entry profiles one T cell receptor (beta chain) with its context. Its target is unknown. Each donor was healthy, and each was a bone marrow donor. The data derive from a study of cytomegalovirus exposure and HLA in healthy donors. General study results and limits: Fewer N-insertions than the roughly 630-donor mean were reportedly shown by an Asian-associated ancestry cluster in a later analysis.

Use of 60 Vbeta and 13 Jbeta primers characterized the PCR. Per the authors' pipeline: In a later analysis, the count reached some 73 million unique TCR beta chains, with approximately 11 million shared. Clones were read by immunoSEQ multiplex PCR, and TCRdb kept only the in-frame ones, dropping some. That table supplies the V and J calls and clone size; D and trimming were determined from the DNA. The table lists about 100,000 clones, around three quarters of them singletons, with about 4% in the top ten. Germline CDR1 is WSHSY and CDR2 is SAAADI. Losses at the gene ends were 6 bases for V and 4 bases for J; bases not matched to a gene: 9. The CDR3 totals 15 residues.

The sequence derives from a woman aged 50 to 60 in good health and CMV-seropositive. The V and J genes are TRBV10-2 and TRBJ1-2, with 9 bases matching TRBD1. Specimen: PBMCs. DNA for the CDR3: TGCGCCAGCAGCCCCGGGACAGGGTTTCTCTATGGCTACACCTTC. This translates into CASSPGTGFLYGYTF.